This section outlines one T cell receptor beta chain sequence together with its context. The CDR3 covers 13 residues. The germline V and J ends were trimmed by 7 bases and 0 bases, with 6 bases remaining between them. Germline CDR1 reads SNHLY; CDR2 reads FYNNEI. Regions amplified from RNA transcripts were the TCR beta CDR3 regions. The HTBI set primed first-round TCR CDR3 RT-PCR. One entry per CDR3 protein, called by TCRdb with MiXCR from the multiplex PCR reads. The sample has roughly 840,000 distinct CDR3 sequences, about two fifths seen once. The data were obtained in a study of T cells in Graves' hyperthyroidism and ophthalmopathy.

Input material: blood. The origin of this receptor is a young man with Graves' hyperthyroidism. This chain links TRBV2 with TRBJ2-2; no clear D. The CDR3 bases are TGTGCCAGCAAGCTTACGAACACCGGGGAGCTGTTTTTT. Protein: CASKLTNTGELFF.